This T cell receptor beta chain was recovered during a study of T-cell memory formation after mild COVID-19 (dated by TCRdb to the early 2020s). Concerning the study at large: Most TCR sequence clusters were specific to one of the two donors. In two donors, T-cell clones that expanded and contracted after mild COVID-19 were followed by sequencing TCRalpha and TCRbeta repertoires longitudinally. Two young, previously healthy adult volunteers, one female and one male, were included in the cohort.

In the germline V gene, CDR1 corresponds to SGHVS and CDR2 to FNYEAQ. V is cut by 5 bases and J by 7 bases, and the space between the germline ends is 24 bases. Its CDR3 holds 17 amino acids, cysteine through phenylalanine. The kept DNA is CDR3 alone, 51 bases in frame from the first base. Sequencing relied on an Illumina NovaSeq 6000. TCRalpha and TCRbeta cDNA libraries were built by 5'RACE with constant-segment primers, adding sample barcodes and unique molecular identifiers. Trizol reagent was used to extract RNA from every sample. Amplification of the libraries took two PCR steps, and the second step added a second sample barcode plus Illumina TruSeq adapters. Sequencing of the libraries was done on an Illumina NovaSeq, producing 2 x 150 bp paired-end reads. In the source study's methods: With migec v1.2.7, reads were demultiplexed and then collapsed into UMI-guided consensus sequences. Using mixcr v2.1.11, the UMI consensuses were aligned to TRA and TRB V and J templates and assembled into clonotypes. A clonotype was counted as expanded or contracted only when both edgeR and NoisET called the clonotype significant, with the noise models trained on biological replicates. For edgeR calls, the thresholds were a false discovery rate-adjusted p below 0.01 and a log2 fold-change of 1. As an exploratory analysis of dynamics, max-normalized trajectories of the 1000 most abundant clonotypes were examined with PCA combined with hierarchical clustering. Separately sequenced CD4+ and CD8+ repertoires were used to assign a CD4 or CD8 phenotype to each responding clone. The public reads were reprocessed in TCRdb via fastp at Q25 and MiXCR, keeping in-frame beta chains. Records with the same CDR3 protein are collapsed into one entry carrying the most frequent genes and DNA. TCRdb, rather than the study authors, made the V and J calls. The sample contains 110,000 to 150,000 distinct CDR3 sequences, 14% to 15% of them found a single time. The top ten constitute 28% of the sample.

General study outcomes and caveats: From day 15 to 85, contracting clones showed balanced CD4/CD8 phenotypes, whereas a second wave of clones that expanded from day 15 to 37 leaned towards CD4+. Whether the second-wave clones peaking on day 37 were SARS-CoV-2 specific was not confirmed. The study covered only a couple of mild cases, and larger cohorts including severe cases with pre-infection samples were considered necessary. Contracting CD4+ clones turned up mainly in the CM and EM memory subsets, whereas EMRA was where CD8+ clones were enriched. Some responding clones were detected in pre-infection memory, suggesting pre-existing cross-reactive memory T cells joined the SARS-CoV-2 response.

This clonotype was seen a handful of times. There is no known antigen for this receptor. Per-base qualities were not stored, and no clone one base away is much larger. Ficoll-Paque density gradient centrifugation was used to isolate PBMCs. Rearrangement joined TRBV7-6 to TRBJ2-1; TRBD1 is a possible D gene, resting on 6 matching bases. Material: PBMCs or a T cell subset sorted from them (not recorded which). This TCR was recovered from an adult woman who had mild COVID-19 (a few samples of this study predate the infection). The sample titles of this study are shuffled in the database, so cell type and time point are left out; the donor was told from shared clones. CDR3 sequence: CASSPRARARGVNEQFF. In nucleotide form, the sequence is TGTGCCAGCAGCCCCCGCGCGCGGGCCAGGGGAGTAAATGAGCAGTTCTTC.